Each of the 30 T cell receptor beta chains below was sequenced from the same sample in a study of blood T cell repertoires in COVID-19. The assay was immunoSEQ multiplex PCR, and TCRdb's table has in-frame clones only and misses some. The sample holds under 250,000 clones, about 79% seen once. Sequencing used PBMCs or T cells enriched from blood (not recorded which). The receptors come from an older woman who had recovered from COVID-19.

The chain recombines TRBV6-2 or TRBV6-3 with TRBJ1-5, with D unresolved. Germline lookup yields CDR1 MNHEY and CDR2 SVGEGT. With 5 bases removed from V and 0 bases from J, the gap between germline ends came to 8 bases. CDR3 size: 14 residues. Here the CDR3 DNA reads TGTGCCAGCAGTCGCGGATTTAGCAATCAGCCCCAGCATTTT. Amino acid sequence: CASSRGFSNQPQHF.

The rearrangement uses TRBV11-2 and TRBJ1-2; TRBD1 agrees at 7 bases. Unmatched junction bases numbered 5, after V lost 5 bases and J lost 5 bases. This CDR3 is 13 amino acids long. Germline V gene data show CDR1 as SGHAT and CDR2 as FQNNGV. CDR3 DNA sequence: TGTGCCAGCAGCGAGGAGGGGGCTTATGGCTACACCTTC. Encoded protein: CASSEEGAYGYTF.

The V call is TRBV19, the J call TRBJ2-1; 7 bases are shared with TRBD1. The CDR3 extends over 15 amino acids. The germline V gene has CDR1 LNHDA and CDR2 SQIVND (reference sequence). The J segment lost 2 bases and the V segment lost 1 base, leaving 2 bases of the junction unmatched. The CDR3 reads CASSIGTGPYNEQFF. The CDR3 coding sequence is TGTGCCAGTAGTATAGGGACAGGACCCTACAATGAGCAGTTCTTC.

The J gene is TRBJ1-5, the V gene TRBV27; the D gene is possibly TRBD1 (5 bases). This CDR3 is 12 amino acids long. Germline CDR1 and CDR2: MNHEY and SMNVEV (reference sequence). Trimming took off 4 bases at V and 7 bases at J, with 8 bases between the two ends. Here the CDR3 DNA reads TGTGCCAGCAGTTCCCAGGGCCAGCCCCAGCATTTT. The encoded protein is CASSSQGQPQHF.

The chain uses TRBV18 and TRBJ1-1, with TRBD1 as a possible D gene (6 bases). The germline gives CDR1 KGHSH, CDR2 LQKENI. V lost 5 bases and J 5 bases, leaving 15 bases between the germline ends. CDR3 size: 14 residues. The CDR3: CASSFRQDATEAFF. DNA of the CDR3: TGTGCCAGCTCATTCCGACAGGATGCGACTGAAGCTTTCTTT.

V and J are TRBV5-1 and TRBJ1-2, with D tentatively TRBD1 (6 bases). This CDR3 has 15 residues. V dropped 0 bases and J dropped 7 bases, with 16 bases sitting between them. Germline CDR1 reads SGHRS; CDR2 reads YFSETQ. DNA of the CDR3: TGCGCCAGCAGCTTGGACCCAGGGGTACCTTTTGGCTACACCTTC. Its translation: CASSLDPGVPFGYTF.

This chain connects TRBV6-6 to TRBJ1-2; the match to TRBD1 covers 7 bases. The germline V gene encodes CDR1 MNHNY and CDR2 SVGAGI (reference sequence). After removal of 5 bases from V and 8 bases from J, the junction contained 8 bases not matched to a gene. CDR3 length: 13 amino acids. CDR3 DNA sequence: TGTGCCAGCAGTCGGGACAGCTGGCAAGGCTACACCTTC. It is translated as CASSRDSWQGYTF.

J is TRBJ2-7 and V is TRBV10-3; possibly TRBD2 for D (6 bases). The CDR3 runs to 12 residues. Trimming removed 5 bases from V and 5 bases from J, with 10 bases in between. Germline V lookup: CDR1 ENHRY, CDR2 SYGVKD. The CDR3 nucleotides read TGTGCCATCAGTAAGACTAGTGACGAGCAGTACTTC. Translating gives CAISKTSDEQYF.

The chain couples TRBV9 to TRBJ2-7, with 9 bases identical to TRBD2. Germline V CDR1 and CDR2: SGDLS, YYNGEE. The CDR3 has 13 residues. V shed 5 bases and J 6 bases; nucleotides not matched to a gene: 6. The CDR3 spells CASRGSGSREQYF. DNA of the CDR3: TGTGCCAGCAGGGGTAGCGGGAGCCGCGAGCAGTACTTC.

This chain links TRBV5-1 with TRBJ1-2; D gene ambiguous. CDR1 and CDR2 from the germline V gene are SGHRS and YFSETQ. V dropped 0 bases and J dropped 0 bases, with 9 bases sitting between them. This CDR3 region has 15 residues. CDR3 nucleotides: TGCGCCAGCAGCTTGGAGGTCACAGCTAACTATGGCTACACCTTC. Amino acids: CASSLEVTANYGYTF.

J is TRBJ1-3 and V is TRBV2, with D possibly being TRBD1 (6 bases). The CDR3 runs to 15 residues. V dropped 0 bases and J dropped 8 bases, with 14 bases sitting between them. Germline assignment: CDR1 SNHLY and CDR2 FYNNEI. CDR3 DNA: TGTGCCAGCAGTGAAGCTCGGACAGAGGCGGACACCATATATTTT. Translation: CASSEARTEADTIYF.

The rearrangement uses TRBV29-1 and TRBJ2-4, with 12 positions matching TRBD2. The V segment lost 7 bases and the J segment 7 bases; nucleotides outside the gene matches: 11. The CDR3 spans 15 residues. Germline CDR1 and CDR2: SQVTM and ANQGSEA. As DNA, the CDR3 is TGCAGCGGGACAGCTAGCGGGGGGGCAGGGAACATTCAGTACTTC. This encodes CSGTASGGAGNIQYF.

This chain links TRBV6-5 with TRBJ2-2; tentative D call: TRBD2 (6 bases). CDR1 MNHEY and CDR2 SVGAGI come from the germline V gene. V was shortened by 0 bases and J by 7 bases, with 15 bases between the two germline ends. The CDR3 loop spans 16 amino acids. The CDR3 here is CASSYSGAWGVGELFF. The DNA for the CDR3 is TGTGCCAGCAGTTACTCAGGCGCATGGGGGGTCGGGGAGCTGTTTTTT.

CDR3 DNA sequence: TGTGCCAGCACGCCACTAGCGTCCTTCTACAATGAGCAGTTCTTC. Encoded protein: CASTPLASFYNEQFF. The chain combines TRBV2 with TRBJ2-1; TRBD2 matches at 7 bases. The CDR3 spans 15 residues. Germline trimming cut 7 bases from V and 3 bases from J; bases unmatched to any gene: 9. Germline CDR1 is SNHLY and CDR2 is FYNNEI.

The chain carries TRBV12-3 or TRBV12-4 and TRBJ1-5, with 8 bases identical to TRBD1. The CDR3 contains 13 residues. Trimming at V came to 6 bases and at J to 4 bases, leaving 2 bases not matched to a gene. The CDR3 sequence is CASRGTGNQPQHF. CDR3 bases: TGTGCCAGCAGGGGGACAGGAAATCAGCCCCAGCATTTT.

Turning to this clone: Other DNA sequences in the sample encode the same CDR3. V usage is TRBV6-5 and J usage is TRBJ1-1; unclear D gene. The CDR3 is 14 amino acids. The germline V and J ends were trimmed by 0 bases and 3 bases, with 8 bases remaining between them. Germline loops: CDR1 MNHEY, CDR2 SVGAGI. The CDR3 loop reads CASSYSGRDTEAFF. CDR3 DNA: TGTGCCAGCAGTTACTCGGGCAGAGACACTGAAGCTTTCTTT.

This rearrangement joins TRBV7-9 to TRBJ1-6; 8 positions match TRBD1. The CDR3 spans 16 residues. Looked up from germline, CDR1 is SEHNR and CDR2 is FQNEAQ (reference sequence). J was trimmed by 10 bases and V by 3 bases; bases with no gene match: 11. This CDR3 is CASSLRAGTGYSPLHF. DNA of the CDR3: TGTGCCAGCAGCTTGCGGGCCGGGACAGGTTACTCACCCCTCCACTTT.

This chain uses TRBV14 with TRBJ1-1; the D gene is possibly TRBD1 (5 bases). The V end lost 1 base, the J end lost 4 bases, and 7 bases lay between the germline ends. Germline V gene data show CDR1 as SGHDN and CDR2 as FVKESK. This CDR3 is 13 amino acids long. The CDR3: CASSQGRATEAFF. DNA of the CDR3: TGTGCCAGCAGCCAAGGCAGGGCCACTGAAGCTTTCTTT.

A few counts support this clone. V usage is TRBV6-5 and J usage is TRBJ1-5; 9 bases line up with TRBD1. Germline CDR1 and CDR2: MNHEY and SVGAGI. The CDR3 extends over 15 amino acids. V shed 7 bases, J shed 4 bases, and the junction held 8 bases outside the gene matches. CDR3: CASNLSTGGNQPQHF. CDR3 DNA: TGTGCCAGCAACCTATCGACAGGGGGTAATCAGCCCCAGCATTTT.

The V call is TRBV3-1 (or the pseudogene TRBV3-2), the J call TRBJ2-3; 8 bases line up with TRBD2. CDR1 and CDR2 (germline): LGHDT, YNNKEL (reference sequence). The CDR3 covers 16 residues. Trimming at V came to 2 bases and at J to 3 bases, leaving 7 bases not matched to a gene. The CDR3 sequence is CASSQLGTSGTDTQYF. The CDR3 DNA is TGTGCCAGCAGCCAATTAGGTACTAGCGGAACAGATACGCAGTATTTT.

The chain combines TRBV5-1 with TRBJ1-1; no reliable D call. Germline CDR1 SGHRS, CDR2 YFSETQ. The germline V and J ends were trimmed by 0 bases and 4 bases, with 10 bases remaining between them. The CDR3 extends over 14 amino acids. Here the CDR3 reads CASSLDPGATEAFF. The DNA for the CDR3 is TGCGCCAGCAGCTTGGATCCGGGTGCCACTGAAGCTTTCTTT.

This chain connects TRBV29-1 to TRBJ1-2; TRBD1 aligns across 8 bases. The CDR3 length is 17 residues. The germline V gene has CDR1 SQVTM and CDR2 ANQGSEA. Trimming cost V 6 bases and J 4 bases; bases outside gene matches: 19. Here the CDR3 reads CSVGGSQGARLGYGYTF. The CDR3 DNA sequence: TGCAGCGTGGGAGGGTCTCAGGGGGCCCGCCTCGGCTATGGCTACACCTTC.

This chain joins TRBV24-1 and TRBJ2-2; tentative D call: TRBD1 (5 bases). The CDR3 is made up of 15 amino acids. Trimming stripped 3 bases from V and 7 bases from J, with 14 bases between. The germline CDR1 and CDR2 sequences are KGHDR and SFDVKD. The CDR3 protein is CATSDPSGSGGELFF. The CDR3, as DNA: TGTGCCACCAGTGATCCCTCAGGGTCCGGCGGGGAGCTGTTTTTT.

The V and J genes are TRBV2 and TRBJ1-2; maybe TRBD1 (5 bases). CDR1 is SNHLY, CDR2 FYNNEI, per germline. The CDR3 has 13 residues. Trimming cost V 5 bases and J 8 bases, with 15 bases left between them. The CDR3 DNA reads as TGTGCCAGCAGTCTACGGACAATTTCAGGCTACACCTTC. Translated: CASSLRTISGYTF.

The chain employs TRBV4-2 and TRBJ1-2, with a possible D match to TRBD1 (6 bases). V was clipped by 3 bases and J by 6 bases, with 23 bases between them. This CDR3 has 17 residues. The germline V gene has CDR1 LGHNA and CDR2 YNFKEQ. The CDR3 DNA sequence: TGTGCCAGCAGCCAGTACCGGGACATGGGAGGGAACGATGGCTACACCTTC. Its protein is CASSQYRDMGGNDGYTF.

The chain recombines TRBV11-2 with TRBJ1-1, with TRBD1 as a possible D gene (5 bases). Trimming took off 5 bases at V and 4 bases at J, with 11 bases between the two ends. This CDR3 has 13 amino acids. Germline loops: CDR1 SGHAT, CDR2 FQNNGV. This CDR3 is CASSPPGGTEAFF. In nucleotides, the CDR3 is TGTGCCAGCAGCCCCCCCGGGGGCACTGAAGCTTTCTTT.

CDR3: CASSLEAGLAEFTDTQYF. DNA for the CDR3: TGTGCCAGCAGCTTAGAGGCTGGACTAGCGGAGTTCACAGATACGCAGTATTTT. The chain employs TRBV11-2 and TRBJ2-3, with 10 nucleotides matching TRBD2. Germline V lookup: CDR1 SGHAT, CDR2 FQNNGV. Trimming took 0 bases from V and 2 from J; bases not matched to a gene: 8. This CDR3 is 18 amino acids long.

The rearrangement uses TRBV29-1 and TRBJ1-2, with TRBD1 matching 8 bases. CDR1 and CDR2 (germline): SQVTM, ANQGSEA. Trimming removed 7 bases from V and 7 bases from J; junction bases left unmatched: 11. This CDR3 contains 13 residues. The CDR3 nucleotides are TGCAGCGCCAGCGGGCAGGGGGCGAGTGGCTACACCTTC. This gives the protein CSASGQGASGYTF.

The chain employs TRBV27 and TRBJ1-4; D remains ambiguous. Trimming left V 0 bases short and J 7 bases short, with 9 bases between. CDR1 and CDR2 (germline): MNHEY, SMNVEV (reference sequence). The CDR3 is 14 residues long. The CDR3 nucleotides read TGTGCCAGCAGTTTATCGCGGGGAAGTGAAAAACTGTTTTTT. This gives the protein CASSLSRGSEKLFF.

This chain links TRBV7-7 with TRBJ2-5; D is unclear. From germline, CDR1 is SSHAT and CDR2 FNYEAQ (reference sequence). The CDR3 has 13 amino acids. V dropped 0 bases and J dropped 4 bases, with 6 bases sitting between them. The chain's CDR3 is CASSLAEAETQYF. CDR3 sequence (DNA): TGTGCCAGCAGCTTAGCCGAGGCAGAGACCCAGTACTTC. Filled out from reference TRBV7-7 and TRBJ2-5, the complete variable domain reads GAGVSQSPRYKVTKRGQDVTLRCDPISSHATLYWYQQALGQGPEFLTYFNYEAQPDKSGLPSDRFSAERPEGSISTLTIQRTEQRDSAMYRCASSLAEAETQYFGPGTRLLVL.